These 16 T cell receptor beta chains came from one sample sequenced in a study of regulatory T cells in long-lasting Graves disease. Time point: newly diagnosed GD, antithyroid drugs for less than 3 months. RNA from PBMCs was the source of the TCR library. The TCR beta library used iRepertoire HTBI primers with Arm-PCR amplification of CDR3. TCRdb re-called the multiplex PCR reads with MiXCR, one entry per CDR3 protein. This repertoire shows 400,000 to 550,000 distinct CDR3 sequences, about a sixth found once; its top ten account for around a tenth. These same data were also listed under a study on T cells in Graves' hyperthyroidism and ophthalmopathy.

This sample comprised peripheral blood mononuclear cells (PBMCs), obtained at new diagnosis, from a patient treated with antithyroid drugs. The source of these receptors is a woman in her twenties or thirties with Graves disease.

With respect to this clonotype: This may come from a read error, since a much larger clone is one base off. The genes are TRBV27 and TRBJ2-7; no clear D. Per the germline V gene, CDR1 is MNHEY and CDR2 is SMNVEV (reference sequence). The CDR3 has 14 amino acids. The CDR3 loop reads CASGLDRSSYEQYF. CDR3 bases: TGTGCCAGCGGTTTAGACCGGAGCTCCTACGAGCAGTACTTC.

This clonotype has a handful of counts. The chain joins TRBV19 to TRBJ2-7; D tentatively reads TRBD1 or TRBD2 (6 bases each). V lost 3 bases and J 3 bases, leaving 15 bases between the germline ends. The CDR3 sequence is 15 residues long. CDR1 is LNHDA, CDR2 SQIVND, per germline (reference sequence). Here the CDR3 reads CASSIQEQGGYEQYF. The CDR3 DNA is TGTGCCAGTAGTATCCAAGAACAGGGAGGCTACGAGCAGTACTTC.

This clonotype was detected only a few times. One end of the junction is discordant with germline, which a read error may explain. The chain has TRBV20-1 and TRBJ2-3, with D perhaps TRBD1 or TRBD2 (5 bases each). The CDR3 is made up of 13 amino acids. Germline CDR1 reads DFQATT; CDR2 reads SNEGSKA (reference sequence). The CDR3 reads CSTRDGTGYTQYF. The CDR3, as DNA: TGCAGTACTAGAGACGGGACGGGGTATACGCAGTATTTT.

This clonotype has more than one count but fewer than ten. In DNA, the CDR3 is TGTGCCAGCAGTTACTTAGGGGGCGGAAACACCATATATTTT. Its translation: CASSYLGGGNTIYF. The chain is built from TRBV6-5 and TRBJ1-3; TRBD1 matches 7 bases. CDR3 length: 14 residues. Germline CDR1 is MNHEY and CDR2 is SVGAGI. V was clipped by 1 base and J by 4 bases; unmatched bases: 1.

This clonotype was detected many times. This chain connects TRBV20-1 to TRBJ1-5; D gene ambiguous. The CDR3 sequence is 13 residues long. Trimming removed 8 bases at V and 4 bases at J, with 15 bases between. Per germline, CDR1 DFQATT and CDR2 SNEGSKA (reference sequence). CDR3 sequence: CSSHAGVNQPQHF. The CDR3 DNA reads TGCAGTTCTCACGCCGGCGTGAATCAGCCCCAGCATTTT.

This clonotype was seen at least ten times. The rearrangement joins TRBV7-9 to TRBJ2-7; TRBD1 is a possible D gene (5 bases). The CDR3 has 14 amino acids. Germline V gene data show CDR1 as SEHNR and CDR2 as FQNEAQ (reference sequence). V lost 5 bases and J 3 bases, leaving 14 bases between the germline ends. This CDR3 is CASSDPGQFYEQYF. The CDR3 DNA reads TGTGCCAGCAGCGATCCAGGACAATTCTACGAGCAGTACTTC.

In this sample, this clonotype turned up many times. This chain links TRBV20-1 with TRBJ2-3; D not resolved. CDR3 length: 12 amino acids. V was pared by 6 bases and J by 7 bases, with 14 bases between. The germline V gene has CDR1 DFQATT and CDR2 SNEGSKA (reference sequence). Written as DNA, the CDR3 is TGCAGTGCGGTTATTAGTTTAAATACGCAGTATTTT. It is translated as CSAVISLNTQYF.

This clonotype was counted only a few times. This rearrangement joins TRBV5-4 to TRBJ2-5; the match to TRBD2 covers 12 bases. Trimming took 4 bases from V and 4 from J; bases not matched to a gene: 8. This CDR3 spans 16 amino acids. Germline lookup yields CDR1 SGHNT and CDR2 YYREEE (reference sequence). CDR3 residues: CASSRLAGDMVETQYF. CDR3 DNA: TGTGCCAGCAGCAGACTAGCGGGAGACATGGTAGAGACCCAGTACTTC.

The chain couples TRBV2 to TRBJ2-6, with D tentatively TRBD1 (5 bases). V lost 9 bases and J 0 bases, leaving 6 bases between the germline ends. CDR1 SNHLY and CDR2 FYNNEI come from the germline V gene. This CDR3 contains 13 residues. The CDR3 DNA reads as TGTGCCAGGACAGACTCTGGGGCCAACGTCCTGACTTTC. This encodes CARTDSGANVLTF.

This clonotype was seen many times. The CDR3 region is CASSPMSTDTQYF. CDR3 bases: TGTGCCAGCAGCCCTATGAGCACAGATACGCAGTATTTT. The gene calls are TRBV7-6 and TRBJ2-3; D uncertain. The CDR3 is 13 amino acids. The germline V gene encodes CDR1 SGHVS and CDR2 FNYEAQ. The germline V and J ends were trimmed by 5 bases and 0 bases, with 6 bases remaining between them.

V is TRBV4-2 and J is TRBJ1-5; D is uncertain. The CDR3 is made up of 16 amino acids. With 1 base removed from V and 0 bases from J, the gap between germline ends came to 10 bases. The germline CDR1 and CDR2 sequences are LGHNA and YNFKEQ. Here the CDR3 reads CASSQGTADSNQPQHF. Written as DNA, the CDR3 is TGTGCCAGCAGCCAAGGGACCGCGGATAGCAATCAGCCCCAGCATTTT.

This clonotype came up many times. The chain combines TRBV28 with TRBJ2-7; the D is unclear. Germline CDR1 reads MDHEN; CDR2 reads SYDVKM. This CDR3 has 15 amino acids. V was clipped by 2 bases and J by 3 bases, with 14 bases between them. The CDR3 DNA reads as TGTGCCAGCAGTTTAGATCTGGCCCTCGGCTACGAGCAGTACTTC. It specifies CASSLDLALGYEQYF.

This clonotype turned up a few times. This chain uses TRBV9 with TRBJ1-2, with D possibly matching TRBD1 (6 bases). CDR3 size: 15 residues. The germline V gene encodes CDR1 SGDLS and CDR2 YYNGEE. V gave up 3 bases and J gave up 4 bases, with 16 bases separating them. CDR3 protein: CASSASGQWGYGYTF. Written as DNA, the CDR3 is TGTGCCAGCAGCGCCTCCGGACAGTGGGGCTATGGCTACACCTTC.

The sample holds many counts of this clonotype. This chain joins TRBV27 and TRBJ1-1, with a weak D call TRBD1 (5 bases). V was trimmed by 6 bases and J by 4 bases, leaving 15 bases between them. The length of the CDR3 is 14 residues. Germline V gene sequence: CDR1 MNHEY, CDR2 SMNVEV (reference sequence). CDR3 in DNA: TGTGCCAGCAGCCCAGGGCCGTTTGTCACTGAAGCTTTCTTT. Translating gives CASSPGPFVTEAFF.

This clonotype was observed at least ten times. The chain is built from TRBV30 and TRBJ2-7; D perhaps matches TRBD2 (5 bases). Looked up from germline, CDR1 is GTSNPN and CDR2 is SVGIG (reference sequence). The CDR3 loop spans 14 amino acids. V lost 2 bases and J lost 3, with 14 bases in between. The CDR3 reads CAWSRGPENYEQYF. The CDR3 DNA sequence: TGTGCCTGGAGTAGAGGGCCCGAAAACTACGAGCAGTACTTC.

V gene TRBV29-1 combines with J gene TRBJ2-7; 11 nucleotides match TRBD2. Germline V gives CDR1 SQVTM, CDR2 ANQGSEA. Germline trimming cut 4 bases from V and 0 bases from J; bases unmatched to any gene: 5. This CDR3 region has 15 residues. DNA for the CDR3: TGCAGCGTTGCAGGACTAGCGGGCGCCTCCTACGAGCAGTACTTC. Residues: CSVAGLAGASYEQYF.